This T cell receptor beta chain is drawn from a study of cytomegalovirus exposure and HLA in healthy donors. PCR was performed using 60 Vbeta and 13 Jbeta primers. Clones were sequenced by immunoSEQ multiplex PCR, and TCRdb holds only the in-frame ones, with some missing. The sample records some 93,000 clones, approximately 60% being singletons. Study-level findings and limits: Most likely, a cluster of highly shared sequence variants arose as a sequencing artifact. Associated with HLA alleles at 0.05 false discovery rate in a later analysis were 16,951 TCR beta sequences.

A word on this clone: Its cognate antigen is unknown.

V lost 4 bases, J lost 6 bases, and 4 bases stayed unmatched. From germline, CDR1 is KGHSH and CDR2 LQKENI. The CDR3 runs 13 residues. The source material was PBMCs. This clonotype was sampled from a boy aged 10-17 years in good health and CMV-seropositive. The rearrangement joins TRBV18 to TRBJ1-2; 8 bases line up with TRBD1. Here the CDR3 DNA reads TGTGCCAGCTCACTGGAGGACAGGGATGGCTACACCTTC. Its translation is CASSLEDRDGYTF.